The clone carrying this TCR beta chain showed up many times. V shed 6 bases and J 7 bases; nucleotides not matched to a gene: 9. This CDR3 is 15 amino acids long. Germline values: CDR1 DFQATT, CDR2 SNEGSKA (reference sequence). TCRbeta library construction was performed incorporating unique molecular identifiers. TCRdb redid the calling of the PCR reads with MiXCR, one entry per CDR3 protein. The sample carries 250,000 to 350,000 distinct CDR3 sequences, approximately 9.8% recorded once. These data originate in a study of T-cell reconstitution after alpha-beta-depleted transplantation in children. The source was PBMCs from the stem cell graft donor, collected from the stem cell graft. The chain is built from TRBV20-1 and TRBJ2-1; the match to TRBD2 covers 13 bases. The sequence was collected from a human donor who donated a stem cell graft to a child with SCID. The CDR3 sequence is CSAISGTSGINEQFF. The CDR3 DNA reads TGCAGTGCCATCTCCGGGACTAGCGGGATAAATGAGCAGTTCTTC.